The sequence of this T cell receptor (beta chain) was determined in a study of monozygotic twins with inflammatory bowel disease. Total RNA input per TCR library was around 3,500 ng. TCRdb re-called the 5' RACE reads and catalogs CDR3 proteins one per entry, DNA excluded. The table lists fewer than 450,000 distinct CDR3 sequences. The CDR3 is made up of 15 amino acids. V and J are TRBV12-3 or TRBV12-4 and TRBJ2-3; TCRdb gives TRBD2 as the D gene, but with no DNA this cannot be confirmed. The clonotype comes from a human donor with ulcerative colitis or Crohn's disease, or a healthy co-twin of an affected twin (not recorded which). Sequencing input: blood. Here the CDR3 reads CASSFPDDRVDTQYF.